Following are 26 T cell receptor beta chains from one sample sequenced in a study of tissue T cells after allogeneic stem cell transplantation. Sequencing was performed with immunoSEQ multiplex PCR; in TCRdb, only in-frame clones are kept and a portion is missing. The table has about 8,300 clones, about 45% seen once. As for time point: mouse harvest day 7 after allogeneic transplant. Tail vein injection delivered 10^7 T-cell-depleted bone marrow cells and 10^6 splenic CD5+ T cells. The sample comprised gut tissue. The receptors derive from a female BALB/c mouse given C57BL/6 T cells with graft-versus-host disease after an allogeneic hematopoietic cell transplant.

As concerns this clone: Gene names and germline refer to mouse. The read finishes 1 residue shy of the CDR3 end, and the germline J gene is used to complete it. The V and J genes are TRBV16 and TRBJ2-2, with no clear D. In germline, CDR1 is SGHSA, CDR2 FRNQAP. There are 13 residues in the CDR3. The V end lost 0 bases, the J end lost 7 bases, and 6 bases lay between the germline ends. This CDR3 reads CASSLDPGGQLYF. Incomplete CDR3 DNA: TGTGCAAGCAGCTTAGATCCTGGCGGGCAGCTCTAC.

In its sample, this clone ranks as medium-sized. Genes and germline come from the mouse. The read ends 1 residue early relative to the CDR3; the germline J gene fills the gap. This chain links TRBV12-1 with TRBJ2-5, with D uncertain. V was clipped by 0 bases and J by 1 base, with 7 bases between them. Germline CDR1 SGHSN, CDR2 HYEKVE. CDR3 length: 14 amino acids. CDR3 amino acids: CASSLETYQDTQYF. The part of the CDR3 DNA that was read is TGTGCCAGCTCTCTCGAAACATACCAAGACACCCAGTAC.

In the case of this clone: The germline and genes are mouse ones. The read gets to within 1 residue of the CDR3 end, and the germline J gene fills in the rest. The rearrangement uses TRBV15 and TRBJ2-7; D unresolved. Germline assignment: CDR1 SGHND and CDR2 FRSKSL. This CDR3 has 13 residues. V lost 5 bases, J lost 4 bases, and 12 bases lay in between. This chain's CDR3 is CASSLGPSYEQYF. Partial CDR3 DNA: TGTGCCAGCAGTCTCGGGCCTTCTTATGAACAGTAC.

Comments on this clone: Gene names are mouse gene names. Read sequence stops 1 residue before the CDR3 end, and the germline J gene provides the missing end. The chain combines TRBV26 with TRBJ1-4; the match to TRBD1 covers 9 bases. The germline CDR1 and CDR2 sequences are KGHPV and FQNQEV (reference sequence). This CDR3 has 14 amino acids. Trimming removed 0 bases from V and 7 bases from J; junction bases left unmatched: 0. The CDR3 sequence is CASSLSGQGERLFF. The CDR3 DNA, read in part, is TGTGCCAGCAGTCTGTCGGGACAGGGCGAAAGATTATTT.

A word on this clone: Gene names and germline refer to mouse. The CDR3 end is not reached by the read, which stops 1 residue before it; the germline J gene fills it in. The rearrangement joins TRBV15 to TRBJ2-3, with TRBD2 as a possible D gene (6 bases). The CDR3 is 15 residues long. The V gene's germline CDR1 is SGHND and CDR2 FRSKSL. Between the trimmed V and J ends, which lost 3 bases and 2 bases, there was a span of 12 bases. CDR3 amino acids: CASSFGWGNAETLYF. The CDR3 DNA, read in part, is TGTGCCAGCAGTTTTGGGTGGGGGAATGCAGAAACGCTGTAT.

As for this clone: The gene names here belong to mouse. The DNA ends 1 residue before the CDR3 does, and the rest of the CDR3 is filled in from the germline J gene. The genes are TRBV3 and TRBJ1-3, with a tentative D call TRBD1 (6 bases). CDR3 size: 14 residues. V lost 4 bases and J lost 3, with 10 bases in between. Looked up from germline, CDR1 is SNHLY and CDR2 is FYNGKV (reference sequence). The sequenced CDR3 bases are TGTGCCAGCAGCTCCAACAGGGTTGGAAATACGCTCTAT. This codes for CASSSNRVGNTLY. The full CDR3 is CASSSNRVGNTLYF.

Comment on this clone: Gene names denote mouse genes. The sequenced fragment ends 1 residue before the CDR3 boundary, so the rest is inferred from the germline J gene. This chain connects TRBV26 to TRBJ1-1; D is unclear. Germline CDR1 KGHPV, CDR2 FQNQEV (reference sequence). The V end was cut by 4 bases, the J end by 5 bases, with 5 bases between. The CDR3 has 11 amino acids. Partial CDR3 DNA: TGTGCCAGCAGTCGAACTACAGAAGTCTTC. Translating gives CASSRTTEVF. In full, the CDR3 is CASSRTTEVFF. Full variable domain (rest looked up from reference TRBV26 and TRBJ1-1): NSKVIQTPRYLVKGQGQKAKMRCIPEKGHPVVFWYQQNKNNEFKFLINFQNQEVLQQIDMTEKRFSAECPSNSPCSLEIQSSEAGDSALYLCASSRTTEVFFGKGTRLTVV.

This clone is labeled as large (0.1 to 1%). Gene names are mouse gene names. The read is 1 residue too short to cover the CDR3 end, so that end is filled in from the germline J gene. V usage is TRBV26 and J usage is TRBJ2-7; TRBD1 aligns across 10 bases. The germline V gene encodes CDR1 KGHPV and CDR2 FQNQEV (reference sequence). The CDR3 has 14 residues. Trimming removed 4 bases from V and 1 base from J; junction bases left unmatched: 1. CDR3 sequence reads: CASSRDRGSYEQYF. The CDR3 DNA, read in part, is TGTGCCAGCAGTCGGGACAGGGGATCCTATGAACAGTAC.

Remarks on this clone: Genes here carry mouse names. The read gets to within 1 residue of the CDR3 end, and the germline J gene fills in the rest. The chain has TRBV13-2 and TRBJ2-2; D might be TRBD1 (6 bases). Trimming shortened V by 3 bases and J by 0 bases, and 9 bases separated the two germline ends. The CDR3 is made up of 15 amino acids. Germline V gives CDR1 NNHNN, CDR2 SYGAGS (reference sequence). Partial CDR3 DNA: TGTGCCAGCGGTGCCGGGACATCAAACACCGGGCAGCTCTAC. Protein: CASGAGTSNTGQLY. In full, the CDR3 reads CASGAGTSNTGQLYF.

Worth noting for this clone: Here the gene names and germline are mouse. The read ends 1 residue early relative to the CDR3; the germline J gene fills the gap. The rearrangement uses TRBV15 and TRBJ2-7; 14 bases line up with TRBD2. The V and J ends lost 5 bases and 6 bases, in that order; junction bases with no gene match: 6. Germline V gene data show CDR1 as SGHND and CDR2 as FRSKSL. The CDR3 is 15 amino acids. The CDR3 spells CASSPGLGGRFEQYF. Partial CDR3 DNA: TGTGCCAGCAGTCCGGGACTGGGGGGGCGCTTTGAACAGTAC. The full variable domain, its missing parts supplied by reference TRBV15 and TRBJ2-7, is DAGVTQTPRHEVAEKGQTIILKCEPVSGHNDLFWYRQTKIQGLELLSYFRSKSLMEDGGAFKDRFKAEMLNSSFSTLKIQPTEPKDSAVYLCASSPGLGGRFEQYFGPGTRLTVL.

There are a few counts of this clone. These gene names are mouse names. The read ends 1 residue shy of where the CDR3 ends; the end is completed using the germline J gene. This chain links TRBV14 with TRBJ2-1; 11 bases are shared with TRBD2. V gave up 4 bases and J gave up 4 bases; unmatched junction bases: 4. This CDR3 is built from 15 residues. Germline V CDR1 and CDR2: SGHDT, FRDEAV. Partial CDR3 DNA: TGTGCCAGCAGTCCTCGACTGGGGGGGTATGCTGAGCAGTTC. This gives the protein CASSPRLGGYAEQF. The whole CDR3 protein is CASSPRLGGYAEQFF.

Of note for this clone: Genes and germline come from the mouse. The read ends 1 residue before the CDR3 terminus; that terminus is restored from the germline J gene. This chain connects TRBV26 to TRBJ2-7; no clear D gene. CDR3 size: 14 residues. In germline, CDR1 is KGHPV, CDR2 FQNQEV (reference sequence). The germline V and J ends were trimmed by 0 bases and 2 bases, with 8 bases remaining between them. The CDR3 sequence: CASSLSMATYEQYF. Incomplete CDR3 DNA: TGTGCCAGCAGTCTGTCGATGGCAACCTATGAACAGTAC.

This clone appeared a single time. Gene names follow the mouse nomenclature. The read finishes 1 residue shy of the CDR3 end, and the germline J gene is used to complete it. The rearrangement joins TRBV13-2 to TRBJ2-5, with 7 positions matching TRBD2. Trimming cost V 5 bases and J 2 bases; bases outside gene matches: 2. The germline CDR1 and CDR2 sequences are NNHNN and SYGAGS (reference sequence). This CDR3 is built from 13 residues. CDR3 DNA, as far as it was read: TGTGCCAGCGGGGGGGGGTCCCAAGACACCCAGTAC. Amino acid sequence: CASGGGSQDTQY. The complete CDR3 reads CASGGGSQDTQYF.

About this clone itself: The germline and genes are mouse ones. The CDR3 end lies 1 residue beyond the end of the read and is filled in from the germline J gene. V gene TRBV29 combines with J gene TRBJ1-6, with 7 bases lining up with TRBD1. TRBJ1-6 is an open reading frame, and its role is uncertain. J was trimmed by 7 bases and V by 4 bases; bases with no gene match: 4. Germline V gene sequence: CDR1 MSHET, CDR2 SYDVDS. The CDR3 runs to 14 residues. This CDR3 reads CASSSQGRNSPLYF. The part of the CDR3 DNA that was read is TGTGCTAGCAGTTCACAGGGGAGAAATTCGCCCCTCTAC.

About this clone: A much larger clonotype is one base distant, so this may be a read error. Gene and germline names: mouse. The CDR3 end is not reached by the read, which stops 1 residue before it; the germline J gene fills it in. The gene calls are TRBV13-1 and TRBJ2-7; D unresolved. Germline-derived CDR1 and CDR2 are NSHNY and SYGAGN. V was clipped by 0 bases and J by 7 bases, with 5 bases between them. CDR3 length equals 11 residues. CDR3 residues: CASSDGEEQYF. The CDR3 DNA, read in part, is TGTGCCAGCAGTGATGGGGAGGAACAGTAC.

Points on this clone: Gene names are mouse gene names. The CDR3 end lies 1 residue beyond the end of the read and is filled in from the germline J gene. This chain joins TRBV26 and TRBJ1-4; tentative D call: TRBD1 (5 bases). The CDR3 has 14 residues. The V gene lost 2 bases and the J gene lost 3 bases, with 7 bases spanning the gap. Germline V gene data show CDR1 as KGHPV and CDR2 as FQNQEV (reference sequence). The DNA read from the CDR3 is TGTGCCAGCAGTCTGGCAGGGCCCAACGAAAGATTATTT. Protein: CASSLAGPNERLF. The full-length CDR3 reads as CASSLAGPNERLFF.

Of note for this clone: The gene names given are mouse names. The read ends 1 residue shy of where the CDR3 ends; the end is completed using the germline J gene. The chain uses TRBV5 and TRBJ2-3, with unresolved D. The CDR3 has 14 residues. Germline V gives CDR1 LGHNA, CDR2 YNLKQL (reference sequence). Trimming cost V 1 base and J 1 base, with 6 bases left between them. CDR3 region: CASSQGWGAETLYF. CDR3 DNA, as far as it was read: TGTGCCAGCAGCCAAGGGTGGGGTGCAGAAACGCTGTAT.

Concerning this clone itself: The junction departs from the called germline gene at one end, perhaps through a read error. Gene names denote mouse genes. The CDR3 extends 1 residue past the end of the read, so its final part is completed from the germline J gene. J is TRBJ1-2 and V is TRBV26, with D hard to call. This CDR3 has 12 amino acids. Germline V gene sequence: CDR1 KGHPV, CDR2 FQNQEV (reference sequence). This CDR3 is CPSRRTNSDYTF. The sequenced part of the CDR3 DNA is TGCCCCAGCCGCCGAACAAACTCCGACTACACC. Looking up the rest from reference TRBV26 and TRBJ1-2 gives the full variable domain: NSKVIQTPRYLVKGQGQKAKMRCIPEKGHPVVFWYQQNKNNEFKFLINFQNQEVLQQIDMTEKRFSAECPSNSPCSLEIQSSEAGDSALYLCPSRRTNSDYTFGSGTRLLVI.

This clone was seen more than once but under ten times. Mouse germline and gene names are used. The read gets to within 1 residue of the CDR3 end, and the germline J gene fills in the rest. The genes are TRBV19 and TRBJ2-7; 12 bases map to TRBD2. Trimming cost V 2 bases and J 4 bases; bases outside gene matches: 1. Per germline, CDR1 FNHDT and CDR2 SITEND (reference sequence). This CDR3 has 14 amino acids. The CDR3 loop reads CASSIGTGGYEQYF. Partial CDR3 DNA: TGTGCCAGCAGTATCGGGACTGGGGGGTATGAACAGTAC.

This clone has a handful of counts. The genes are named according to mouse. The CDR3 is cut off 1 residue early in the read; its end comes from the germline J gene. The genes are TRBV5 and TRBJ2-4; maybe TRBD1 (5 bases). V shed 4 bases and J shed 10 bases, with 15 bases lying between them. The germline V gene has CDR1 LGHNA and CDR2 YNLKQL (reference sequence). CDR3 length: 13 residues. The sequenced part of the CDR3 DNA is TGTGCCAGCAGCCCCCGGACAATATCTTCCTTGTAC. This encodes CASSPRTISSLY. The complete CDR3 reads CASSPRTISSLYF.

About this clone itself: Germline and genes here are mouse. With the read ending 1 residue before the CDR3 end, the germline J gene is used to fill in that end. The V and J genes are TRBV1 and TRBJ1-3; 8 bases line up with TRBD1. The trim removed 0 bases at V and 4 bases at J, leaving 2 bases unmatched. The CDR3 length is 15 residues. The germline V gene has CDR1 NSQYPW and CDR2 LRSPGD (reference sequence). The CDR3 DNA, read in part, is TGCACCTGCAGTGCAGATTGGGACAGGGGAAATACGCTCTAT. This sequence encodes CTCSADWDRGNTLY. The entire CDR3 reads CTCSADWDRGNTLYF.

This clone was seen a handful of times. The gene names given are mouse names. The CDR3 extends 1 residue past the end of the read, so its final part is completed from the germline J gene. The chain is built from TRBV14 and TRBJ2-1, with TRBD1 as a possible D gene (7 bases). The V end lost 5 bases, the J end lost 1 base, and 10 bases lay between the germline ends. Germline V gene data show CDR1 as SGHDT and CDR2 as FRDEAV. The CDR3 contains 14 residues. The part of the CDR3 DNA that was read is TGTGCCAGCAGCTGGGGACAGAACTATGCTGAGCAGTTC. It yields the protein CASSWGQNYAEQF. The whole CDR3 sequence is CASSWGQNYAEQFF.

As for this clone: The germline and genes are mouse ones. The sequence runs out 1 residue before the end of the CDR3; the remainder is reconstructed from the germline J gene. This chain uses TRBV16 with TRBJ2-5, with TRBD2 matching over 10 bases. Germline loops: CDR1 SGHSA, CDR2 FRNQAP. This CDR3 spans 14 amino acids. Germline trimming cut 7 bases from V and 3 bases from J; bases unmatched to any gene: 4. CDR3 bases read: TGTGCAAGCAATCTGGACTGGGGGCAAGACACCCAGTAC. The encoded protein is CASNLDWGQDTQY. The entire CDR3 sequence reads CASNLDWGQDTQYF.

This clone has a handful of counts. Germline and genes here are mouse. The CDR3 end falls 1 residue outside the read, so it is completed with the germline J gene. The rearrangement uses TRBV16 and TRBJ2-7; 10 nucleotides line up with TRBD2. The CDR3 is made up of 15 amino acids. V gave up 5 bases and J gave up 7 bases; unmatched junction bases: 11. Germline CDR1 is SGHSA and CDR2 is FRNQAP. CDR3 loop: CASSARLGGIGEQYF. The DNA read from the CDR3 is TGTGCAAGCAGCGCACGACTGGGGGGAATTGGGGAACAGTAC.

Relative to its sample, this clone is medium-sized (0.01 to 0.1%). Gene and germline names: mouse. The read terminates 1 residue before the CDR3 end, so the remaining end is supplied by the germline J gene. The V gene is TRBV13-3, the J gene TRBJ1-3; D is uncertain. Germline values: CDR1 NNHDY, CDR2 SYVADS. The V gene lost 0 bases and the J gene lost 6 bases, with 4 bases spanning the gap. CDR3 length: 12 amino acids. CDR3 DNA, as far as it was read: TGTGCCAGCAGTGATGCCACAAATACGCTCTAT. Protein: CASSDATNTLY. The entire CDR3 protein is CASSDATNTLYF. Full variable domain (missing parts from reference TRBV13-3 and TRBJ1-3): EAAVTQSPRSKVAVTGGKVTLSCHQTNNHDYMYWYRQDTGHGLRLIHYSYVADSTEKGDIPDGYKASRPSQENFSLILELASLSQTAVYFCASSDATNTLYFGEGSRLIVV.

For this clone: The gene names here belong to mouse. Read data end 1 residue before the CDR3 end; the end is taken from the germline J gene. This chain connects TRBV12-2 to TRBJ2-5, with 10 bases that match TRBD2. The CDR3 sequence is 14 residues long. The V and J ends lost 2 bases and 6 bases, in that order; junction bases with no gene match: 4. The germline V gene has CDR1 SGHLS and CDR2 HYDKME. The CDR3 spells CASSPGGAGDTQYF. Incomplete CDR3 DNA: TGTGCCAGCTCTCCTGGGGGGGCTGGGGACACCCAGTAC.